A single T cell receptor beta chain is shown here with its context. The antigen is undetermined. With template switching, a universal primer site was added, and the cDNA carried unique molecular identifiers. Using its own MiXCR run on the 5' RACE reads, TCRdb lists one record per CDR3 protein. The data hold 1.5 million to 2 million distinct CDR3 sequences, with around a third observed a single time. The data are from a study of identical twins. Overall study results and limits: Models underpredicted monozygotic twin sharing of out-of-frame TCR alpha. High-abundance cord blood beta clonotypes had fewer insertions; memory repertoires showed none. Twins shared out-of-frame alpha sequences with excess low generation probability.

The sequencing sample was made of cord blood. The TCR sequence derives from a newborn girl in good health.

CDR3 bases: TGTGCCAGCAGTGCCCACTGGCGGGGGGGCCACTACAATGAGCAGTTCTTC. This translates into CASSAHWRGGHYNEQFF. This chain connects TRBV12-3 or TRBV12-4 to TRBJ2-1; 9 nucleotides agree with TRBD2. The CDR3 extends over 17 amino acids. Germline trimming cut 5 bases from V and 3 bases from J; bases unmatched to any gene: 11.